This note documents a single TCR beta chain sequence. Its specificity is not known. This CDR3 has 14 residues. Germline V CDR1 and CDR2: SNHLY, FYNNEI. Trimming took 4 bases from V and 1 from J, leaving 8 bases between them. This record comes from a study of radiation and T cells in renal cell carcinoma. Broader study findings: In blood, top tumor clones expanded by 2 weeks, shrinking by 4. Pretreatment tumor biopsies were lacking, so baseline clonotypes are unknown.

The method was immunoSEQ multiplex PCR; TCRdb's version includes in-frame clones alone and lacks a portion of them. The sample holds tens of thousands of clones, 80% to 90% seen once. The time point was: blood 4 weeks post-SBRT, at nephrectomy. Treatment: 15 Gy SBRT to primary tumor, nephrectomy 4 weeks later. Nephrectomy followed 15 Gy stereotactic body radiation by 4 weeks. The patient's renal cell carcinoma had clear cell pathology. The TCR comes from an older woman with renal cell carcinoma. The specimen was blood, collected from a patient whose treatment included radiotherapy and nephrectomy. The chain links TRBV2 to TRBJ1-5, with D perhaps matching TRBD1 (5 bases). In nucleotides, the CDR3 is TGTGCCAGCAGTGGTGGGGGAAGCAATCAGCCCCAGCATTTT. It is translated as CASSGGGSNQPQHF.